The 11 T cell receptor beta chains in this list originate from one sample, sequenced in a study of human T cells and chemical hapten exposure. Indicated time point: patch test 1, 2 weeks after DPC sensitization. As for treatment: therapeutic diphenylcyclopropenone sensitization with weekly scalp DPC. A single record per CDR3 protein comes from TCRdb applying MiXCR to the RACE reads. This table has around 190,000 distinct CDR3 sequences, about 22% appearing once. Specimen: whole blood, collected in connection with sensitization to the hapten diphenylcyclopropenone (DPC). The receptors were sampled from a woman between 50 and 59 years old with alopecia areata. Some clones in this sample may be carry-over from other donors' samples.

The table lists this clonotype with a count of one. The V gene is TRBV7-2, the J gene TRBJ2-5; 7 bases fit TRBD1. The CDR3 contains 16 residues. Trimming removed 5 bases from V and 5 bases from J; junction bases left unmatched: 14. CDR1 SGHTA and CDR2 FQGNSA come from the germline V gene. The CDR3 coding sequence is TGTGCCAGCAGCCTCGGCGACAGGGCGGTTTGGGAGACCCAGTACTTC. This codes for CASSLGDRAVWETQYF.

V usage is TRBV5-5 and J usage is TRBJ1-2; a weak D match, TRBD1 (6 bases). Germline V gene data show CDR1 as SGHKS and CDR2 as YYEKEE (reference sequence). CDR3 size: 14 residues. Deletions cut 5 bases from V and 4 bases from J, with 15 bases between. CDR3 bases: TGTGCCAGCAGAGTTCTGGACAGCATCTATGGCTACACCTTC. Translation: CASRVLDSIYGYTF.

This clonotype turned up a few times. V usage is TRBV29-1 and J usage is TRBJ2-1; D gene ambiguous. The CDR3 covers 15 residues. From germline, CDR1 is SQVTM and CDR2 ANQGSEA. V lost 7 bases, J lost 4 bases, and 20 bases lay in between. The CDR3 protein is CSGKTTGPPYNEQFF. For the CDR3, the DNA is TGCAGCGGTAAAACCACCGGGCCGCCTTACAATGAGCAGTTCTTC.

The chain joins TRBV12-3 or TRBV12-4 to TRBJ1-5; the D is unclear. The CDR3 is made up of 13 amino acids. Trimming left V 3 bases short and J 6 bases short, with 9 bases between. The CDR3 region is CASSLSEGQPQHF. The DNA for the CDR3 is TGTGCCAGCAGTTTGTCGGAGGGTCAGCCCCAGCATTTT.

This sequence joins TRBV21-1 and TRBJ1-5. TRBV21-1 is reported as a pseudogene. The CDR3 has 17 residues. The CDR3 sequence is CASSKCQADSSNQPQHF. Written as DNA, the CDR3 is TGTGCCAGCAGCAAATGTCAGGCAGATTCTAGCAATCAGCCCCAGCATTTT.

For this clonotype: Just one base apart from a much larger clone, this may be a read error. This chain connects TRBV12-3 or TRBV12-4 to TRBJ2-3, with D maybe TRBD2 (6 bases). Trimming shortened V by 3 bases and J by 6 bases, and 28 bases separated the two germline ends. The CDR3 has 19 amino acids. CDR3 in DNA: TGTGCCAGCAGTTTCACCGCACGGAGGGTCTTGGACTTCATGGATACGCAGTATTTT. Protein product: CASSFTARRVLDFMDTQYF.

The V call is TRBV20-1, the J call TRBJ2-3, with D tentatively TRBD2 (6 bases). This CDR3 has 15 residues. V was trimmed by 0 bases and J by 0 bases, leaving 10 bases between them. CDR1 is DFQATT and CDR2 is SNEGSKA in the germline V gene (reference sequence). The CDR3 DNA is TGCAGTGCTAGAGATCCCGGGACTAGCACAGATACGCAGTATTTT. Its translation is CSARDPGTSTDTQYF.

This clonotype was detected only a few times. This chain connects TRBV20-1 to TRBJ2-7; a weak D match, TRBD2 (5 bases). The CDR3 is 13 residues long. Trimming took 6 bases from V and 1 from J, leaving 13 bases between them. The germline gives CDR1 DFQATT, CDR2 SNEGSKA (reference sequence). DNA of the CDR3: TGCAGTGCGCCCGGGATTTCTTCCTACGAGCAGTACTTC. It encodes CSAPGISSYEQYF.

CDR3 nucleotides: TGTGCCAGCAGCTTGGTTCCGGGGGGCCGGGGTGAAAAACTGTTTTTT. Translating gives CASSLVPGGRGEKLFF. V is TRBV5-5 and J is TRBJ1-4; TRBD1 might be the D (6 bases). Per the germline V gene, CDR1 is SGHKS and CDR2 is YYEKEE (reference sequence). The CDR3 loop spans 16 amino acids. The V end was cut by 0 bases, the J end by 7 bases, with 16 bases between.

The chain has TRBV3-1 and TRBJ1-2; maybe TRBD1 (5 bases). The CDR3 is 15 residues long. V dropped 0 bases and J dropped 3 bases, with 11 bases sitting between them. Germline CDR1 LGHDT, CDR2 YNNKEL (reference sequence). CDR3 loop: CASSQDSRGYYGYTF. Here the CDR3 DNA reads TGTGCCAGCAGCCAAGATTCGAGGGGCTACTATGGCTACACCTTC.

V usage is TRBV10-3 and J usage is TRBJ2-2; 9 bases map to TRBD1. J was trimmed by 4 bases and V by 11 bases; bases with no gene match: 5. The CDR3 has 13 residues. CDR1 is ENHRY and CDR2 is SYGVKD in the germline V gene. This CDR3 is CAFGTGTTGELFF. The CDR3 coding sequence is TGTGCCTTCGGGACAGGGACCACCGGGGAGCTGTTTTTT.